This passage covers 12 T cell receptor beta chains from one sample sequenced in a study of blood T cell repertoires in COVID-19. Assay used: immunoSEQ multiplex PCR; TCRdb lists only in-frame clones, some missing. The sample contains approximately 400,000 clones, over 65% of which appear only once. The sequenced sample was peripheral blood. All receptors come from a human donor with acute or convalescent COVID-19. The donor label of this sample is uncertain.

The sample holds one count of this clone. The chain links TRBV23-1 to TRBJ1-2; D is perhaps TRBD1 (6 bases). TRBV23-1 is identified as an open reading frame with a role that is uncertain. V lost 5 bases, J lost 5 bases, and 9 bases lay in between. The CDR3 has 12 amino acids. The CDR3 loop is CASSAQGYGYTF. CDR3 nucleotides: TGCGCCAGCAGTGCACAGGGTTATGGCTACACCTTC.

This clone was counted between two and nine times. The chain couples TRBV7-8 to TRBJ1-6, with 8 bases matching TRBD1. V gave up 1 base and J gave up 9 bases; unmatched junction bases: 14. Germline V CDR1 and CDR2: SGHVS, FQNEAQ. The CDR3 runs to 18 residues. CDR3 DNA: TGTGCCAGCAGCTTAGGGGCAGACAGGGGCCGAGGGGGTTCACCCCTCCACTTT. Translation: CASSLGADRGRGGSPLHF.

The rearrangement links TRBV28 to TRBJ1-1, with a weak D call TRBD1 (5 bases). This CDR3 region has 11 residues. Trimming shortened V by 6 bases and J by 7 bases, and 9 bases separated the two germline ends. Germline values: CDR1 MDHEN, CDR2 SYDVKM. The CDR3 reads CASRAGGEAFF. The CDR3 DNA reads TGTGCCAGCAGGGCCGGGGGTGAAGCTTTCTTT.

The J gene is TRBJ1-5, the V gene TRBV30, with D perhaps TRBD1 (6 bases). Germline V gene lookup returns CDR1 GTSNPN and CDR2 SVGIG (reference sequence). This CDR3 comprises 15 residues. Trimming removed 1 base from V and 0 bases from J, with 10 bases in between. In nucleotides, the CDR3 is TGTGCCTGGAGTGCTATAGGGGGTAGCAATCAGCCCCAGCATTTT. Residues: CAWSAIGGSNQPQHF.

This clone has more than one count but fewer than ten. V gene TRBV28 combines with J gene TRBJ1-1, with D possibly matching TRBD1 (5 bases). The V gene lost 7 bases and the J gene lost 1 base, with 16 bases spanning the gap. CDR1 is MDHEN and CDR2 is SYDVKM in the germline V gene. The CDR3 has 15 residues. Written as DNA, the CDR3 is TGTGCCAGCACTGATTATGACAGAAAGAACACTGAAGCTTTCTTT. Its protein is CASTDYDRKNTEAFF.

The chain recombines TRBV28 with TRBJ2-7; TRBD1 might be the D (8 bases). Germline CDR1 MDHEN, CDR2 SYDVKM. The CDR3 consists of 15 residues. V lost 3 bases and J lost 7, with 19 bases in between. CDR3 sequence reads: CASSFGVQGGSEQYF. The CDR3 coding sequence is TGTGCCAGCAGTTTTGGAGTACAGGGGGGGAGTGAGCAGTACTTC. Full variable domain (rest looked up from reference TRBV28 and TRBJ2-7): DVKVTQSSRYLVKRTGEKVFLECVQDMDHENMFWYRQDPGLGLRLIYFSYDVKMKEKGDIPEGYSVSREKKERFSLILESASTNQTSMYLCASSFGVQGGSEQYFGPGTRLTVT.

The rearrangement joins TRBV30 to TRBJ1-1; D unresolved. This CDR3 is built from 15 residues. Germline lookup yields CDR1 GTSNPN and CDR2 SVGIG (reference sequence). The V end lost 2 bases, the J end lost 6 bases, and 19 bases lay between the germline ends. CDR3 nucleotides: TGTGCCTGGAGTCCATTAAGGCAGGCAGGCGCTGAAGCTTTCTTT. Its protein product is CAWSPLRQAGAEAFF.

The chain links TRBV6-5 to TRBJ1-1, with 9 nucleotides matching TRBD1. Losses at the gene ends were 5 bases for V and 4 bases for J; bases not matched to a gene: 8. This CDR3 comprises 15 residues. In germline, CDR1 is MNHEY, CDR2 SVGAGI. The CDR3 DNA reads as TGTGCCAGCAGTAAACAGACAGGGGGAGTCACTGAAGCTTTCTTT. Amino acid sequence: CASSKQTGGVTEAFF.

CDR3 loop: CASSLSSTGRETQYF. CDR3 nucleotides: TGTGCCAGCAGTTTATCGAGCACAGGGAGAGAGACCCAGTACTTC. This chain links TRBV27 with TRBJ2-5, with D tentatively TRBD1 (6 bases). V lost 0 bases, J lost 4 bases, and 12 bases lay in between. The germline V gene encodes CDR1 MNHEY and CDR2 SMNVEV (reference sequence). The CDR3 contains 15 residues.

This clone has just one count. The chain combines TRBV4-1 with TRBJ2-1, with TRBD1 identical over 7 bases. The junction had 5 bases not matched to a gene; V was cut back by 3 bases and J by 6 bases. This CDR3 has 14 residues. Germline V CDR1 and CDR2: MGHRA, YSYEKL. CDR3: CASSQGTVPNEQFF. The CDR3 DNA is TGCGCCAGCAGCCAGGGGACAGTACCCAATGAGCAGTTCTTC.

This sequence joins TRBV4-1 and TRBJ1-4; D remains unclear. The CDR3 consists of 20 residues. CDR1 and CDR2 (germline): MGHRA, YSYEKL. Trimming took off 0 bases at V and 1 base at J, with 21 bases between the two ends. CDR3 nucleotide sequence: TGCGCCAGCAGCCAAGATAGTGGAATTAGGAGTACCCGAACTAATGAAAAACTGTTTTTT. This translates into CASSQDSGIRSTRTNEKLFF.

This clone was counted a few times. Other DNA sequences from this sample encode an identical CDR3 as well. The V and J genes are TRBV5-1 and TRBJ1-2; 7 nucleotides match TRBD1. V lost 4 bases, J lost 8 bases, and 11 bases stayed unmatched. The CDR3 runs 14 residues. From germline, CDR1 is SGHRS and CDR2 YFSETQ. CDR3 bases: TGCGCCAGCAGCCGCCGGGACAGCATTTACGGCTACACCTTC. Protein product: CASSRRDSIYGYTF.